This TCR beta chain was found in a study of early T cells in non-severe SARS-CoV-2 infection. Whole-study context: Sequenced material consisted of bulk RNA (from unsorted whole blood), and chains were unpaired. Study-wide points: Matching against VDJdb likely underestimated virus-specific expansions, favoring anti-spike CD8.

Individual cDNA molecules were tagged with unique molecular identifiers. TCRdb reprocessed the 5' RACE reads via MiXCR and lists one record per CDR3 protein. In the table there are roughly 32,000 distinct CDR3 sequences, around 9% of which are singletons. V shed 6 bases and J 5 bases; nucleotides not matched to a gene: 8. This CDR3 has 14 amino acids. This clonotype was picked up many times. The antigen is unknown. The genes are TRBV12-3 or TRBV12-4 and TRBJ1-2; 8 bases fit TRBD1. Sequenced sample: whole blood. This TCR derives from an adult who was a healthcare worker with PCR-confirmed SARS-CoV-2 infection or an uninfected control (not recorded which). The CDR3 loop is CASSPGQGPYGYTF. CDR3 bases: TGTGCCAGCAGCCCAGGACAGGGTCCTTATGGCTACACCTTC.